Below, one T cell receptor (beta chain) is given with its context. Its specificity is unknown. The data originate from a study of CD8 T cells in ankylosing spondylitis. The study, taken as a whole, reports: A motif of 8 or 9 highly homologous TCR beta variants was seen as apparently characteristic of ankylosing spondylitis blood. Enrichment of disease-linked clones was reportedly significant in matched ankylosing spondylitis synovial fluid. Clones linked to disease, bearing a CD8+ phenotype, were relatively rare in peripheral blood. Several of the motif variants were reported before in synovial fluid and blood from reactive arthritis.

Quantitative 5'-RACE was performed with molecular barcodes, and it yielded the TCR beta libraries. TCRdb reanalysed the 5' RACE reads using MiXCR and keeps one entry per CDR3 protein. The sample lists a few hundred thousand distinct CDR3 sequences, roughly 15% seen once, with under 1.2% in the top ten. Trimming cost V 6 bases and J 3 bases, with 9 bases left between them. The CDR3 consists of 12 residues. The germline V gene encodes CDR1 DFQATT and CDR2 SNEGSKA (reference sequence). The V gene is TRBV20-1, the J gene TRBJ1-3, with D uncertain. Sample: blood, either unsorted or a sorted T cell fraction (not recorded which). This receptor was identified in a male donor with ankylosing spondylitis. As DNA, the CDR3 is TGCAGTGCAACAGAAGGTGGAAACACCATATATTTT. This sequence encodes CSATEGGNTIYF.